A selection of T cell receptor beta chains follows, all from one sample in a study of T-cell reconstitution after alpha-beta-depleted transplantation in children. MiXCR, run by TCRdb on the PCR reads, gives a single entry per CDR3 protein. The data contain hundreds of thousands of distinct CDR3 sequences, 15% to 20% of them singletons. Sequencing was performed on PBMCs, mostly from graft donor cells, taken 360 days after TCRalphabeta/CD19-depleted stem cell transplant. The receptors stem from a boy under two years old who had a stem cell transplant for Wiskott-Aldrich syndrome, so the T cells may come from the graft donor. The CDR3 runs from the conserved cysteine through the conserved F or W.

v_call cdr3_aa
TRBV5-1 CASSFRGGRGNEQFF
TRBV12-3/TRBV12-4 CASSFLGFWGEQYF
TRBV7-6 CASSYNPPSGGSETQYF
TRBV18 CASSPRTSQDTQYF
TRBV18 CASSPFRGEETQYF
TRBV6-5 CASSYSRSNGYEQYF
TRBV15 CATSPEGTSGAQETQYF
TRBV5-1 CASSLDPQGRGKLFF
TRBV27 CASSLWGLTGELFF
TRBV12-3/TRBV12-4 CASSFWGRNTEAFF
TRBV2 CASILDRGNEQFF
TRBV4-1 CASSQDGREGSPQHF
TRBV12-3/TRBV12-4 CASSLGGAPPEQYF
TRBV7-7 CASSLSIGAPRNEQFF
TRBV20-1 CSAKKIAGGRAEQYF
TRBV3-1 CASSQYLGENTGELFF
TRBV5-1 CASRPRDTDTQYF
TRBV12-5 CASGLGTRDRVGLETQYF
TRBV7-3 CASSLYGQSRWYGYTF
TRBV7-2 CASSKREGRYEQYF
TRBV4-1 CASSQEGATGYSLYGYTF
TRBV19 CASNPRGLRREQFF
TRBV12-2 CASRFRGRTGELFF
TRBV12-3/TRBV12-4 CASSFSLHSAGTEAFF
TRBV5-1 CASSLGGYLNTEAFF
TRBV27 CASSFRDRVGGYTF
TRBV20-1 CSAASRNEQFF
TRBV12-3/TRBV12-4 CASKTGGAGGNTIYF
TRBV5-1 CASSLRSSGGELFF
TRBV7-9 CASSWGQYYEQCF
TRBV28 CASSPLPPIYEQYF
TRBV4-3 CASSQEGRIQYNEQFF
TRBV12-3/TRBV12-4 CASSLRGGSYNEQFF
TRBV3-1 CASSGGRGTGELFF
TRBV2 CASKGEYYEQYF
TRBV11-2 CASSLDQHSSNGDTQYF
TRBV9 CASSVAKQANTGELFF
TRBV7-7 CASSSSSGGNEQFF
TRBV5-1 CASSLGTGDNYSNQPQHF
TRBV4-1 CASSQAPTSGYNEQFF
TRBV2 CASSERQGGYGYTF
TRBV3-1 CASRLGTGEQFF
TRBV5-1 CASSPGRTLAGEQYF
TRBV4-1 CASLGGASFNEQFF
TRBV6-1 CASRAGQGHYGYTF
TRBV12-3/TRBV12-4 CASSPTRLTGELFF
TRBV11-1 CASSPSGRAGIAKNIQYF
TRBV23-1 CASSQSEPTSDVPVNGYEQYF
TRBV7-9 CASSSREPRDEKLFF
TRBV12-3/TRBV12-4 CASSLTSGREETQYF
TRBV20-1 CSARALREGPIEQYF
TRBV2 CASSEADRLLRETQYF
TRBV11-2 CASSKGTSGAYYEQYF
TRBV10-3 CATSAGEINYGYTF
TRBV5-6 CASTGQGINEKLFF